Presented here are 17 T cell receptor beta chains from one specimen sequenced in a study of beta chain features in type 1 diabetes. No antigen has been identified for these receptors. As every portion of the isolated RNA was reverse transcribed, the sequencing read expressed TCRB transcripts. Method: immunoSEQ multiplex PCR; TCRdb's copy keeps in-frame clones and lacks some. Of around 280,000 clones listed, 15% are singletons. Overall study results and limits: Shortening of TCRB CDR3s, moderate but significant, appeared in all four CD4+ subsets of Type 1 diabetes patients.

Sequencing input: naive CD4+ T cells from blood. The receptors originated from a young man with type 1 diabetes.

This clone was found a few times. The J gene is TRBJ2-1, the V gene TRBV5-4, with 7 nucleotides matching TRBD2. The CDR3 has 14 amino acids. Trimming at V came to 1 base and at J to 7 bases, leaving 5 bases not matched to a gene. CDR1 and CDR2 (germline): SGHNT, YYREEE (reference sequence). The CDR3 DNA is TGTGCCAGCAGCTTGCCTGGGGGGGGGAATGAGCAGTTCTTC. This sequence encodes CASSLPGGGNEQFF.

This clone was detected a few times. The rearrangement uses TRBV7-2 and TRBJ2-3, with a possible D match to TRBD1 (7 bases). The germline gives CDR1 SGHTA, CDR2 FQGNSA. V was cut by 5 bases and J by 2 bases, with 11 bases left in between. There are 14 residues in the CDR3. CDR3 DNA sequence: TGTGCCAGCAGCGCGGGACAGTTCACAGATACGCAGTATTTT. This sequence encodes CASSAGQFTDTQYF.

V usage is TRBV7-2 and J usage is TRBJ2-7; 7 positions agree with TRBD2. Germline CDR1 SGHTA, CDR2 FQGNSA. The CDR3 sequence is 14 residues long. V was clipped by 3 bases and J by 4 bases; unmatched bases: 6. The CDR3 region is CASSFREGLYEQYF. The CDR3 DNA follows: TGTGCCAGCAGCTTCAGGGAGGGGCTTTACGAGCAGTACTTC. The complete variable domain, with remaining parts taken from reference TRBV7-2 and TRBJ2-7, reads GAGVSQSPSNKVTEKGKDVELRCDPISGHTALYWYRQSLGQGLEFLIYFQGNSAPDKSGLPSDRFSAERTGGSVSTLTIQRTQQEDSAVYLCASSFREGLYEQYFGPGTRLTVT.

The table lists this clone with a few counts. The genes are TRBV28 and TRBJ2-3; weak D call: TRBD1 (6 bases). This CDR3 comprises 13 residues. From germline, CDR1 is MDHEN and CDR2 SYDVKM. Trimming stripped 8 bases from V and 2 bases from J, with 11 bases between. CDR3 coding DNA: TGTGCCAGCGGGGGCAGACTCACAGATACGCAGTATTTT. Translation: CASGGRLTDTQYF.

This clone was observed once. The chain uses TRBV5-5 and TRBJ2-3; TRBD1 aligns across 8 bases. CDR3 length equals 15 residues. With 0 bases clipped from V and 0 bases from J, the junction kept 0 bases outside the gene matches. From germline, CDR1 is SGHKS and CDR2 YYEKEE (reference sequence). CDR3 amino acids: CASSLGQGSTDTQYF. The DNA for the CDR3 is TGTGCCAGCAGCTTGGGACAGGGGAGCACAGATACGCAGTATTTT. Together with reference TRBV5-5 and TRBJ2-3, the CDR3 gives the full variable domain: DAGVTQSPTHLIKTRGQQVTLRCSPISGHKSVSWYQQVLGQGPQFIFQYYEKEERGRGNFPDRFSARQFPNYSSELNVNALLLGDSALYLCASSLGQGSTDTQYFGPGTRLTVL.

This clone was counted between two and nine times. The chain carries TRBV5-1 and TRBJ1-4, with 10 bases fitting TRBD1. The V segment lost 4 bases and the J segment 6 bases; nucleotides outside the gene matches: 3. This CDR3 is built from 14 residues. The V gene's germline CDR1 is SGHRS and CDR2 YFSETQ. The CDR3 nucleotides read TGCGCCAGCAGCGGAGGACAGGGGGATGAAAAACTGTTTTTT. This gives the protein CASSGGQGDEKLFF.

In its sample, this clone was seen a few times. The gene calls are TRBV5-4 and TRBJ1-6; 7 bases fit TRBD1. J lost 5 bases, V lost 1 base, and 6 bases had no gene match. The CDR3 is 16 amino acids. CDR1 and CDR2 (germline): SGHNT, YYREEE (reference sequence). The CDR3 nucleotides are TGTGCCAGCAGCTTGTCCGGGACAGCAAATAATTCACCCCTCCACTTT. Amino acid sequence: CASSLSGTANNSPLHF.

The V gene is TRBV23-1, the J gene TRBJ1-5; D ambiguous. TRBV23-1 has ORF status, its function being uncertain. This CDR3 spans 12 amino acids. V was cut by 10 bases and J by 10 bases, with 17 bases left in between. CDR3 amino acids: CATHSSISPQHF. Here the CDR3 DNA reads TGCGCCACCCACAGTTCTATCAGCCCCCAGCATTTT.

In the case of this clone: This sample also contains other DNA sequences that code for the same CDR3. J is TRBJ2-1 and V is TRBV5-1, with 7 bases lining up with TRBD1. The CDR3 contains 14 residues. J was trimmed by 4 bases and V by 4 bases; bases with no gene match: 5. CDR1 is SGHRS and CDR2 is YFSETQ in the germline V gene. CDR3 bases: TGCGCCAGCAGCCCTGGGACAGCTTACAATGAGCAGTTCTTC. Its protein is CASSPGTAYNEQFF.

This clone is a singleton in its sample. The genes are TRBV28 and TRBJ2-7; TRBD2 might be the D (6 bases). This CDR3 has 15 residues. V lost 7 bases to trimming and J lost 1 base, with 17 bases between them. CDR1 is MDHEN and CDR2 is SYDVKM in the germline V gene. CDR3 sequence: CASITGGAKSYEQYF. The CDR3 nucleotides read TGTGCCAGCATCACCGGCGGGGCGAAATCCTACGAGCAGTACTTC.

About this clone itself: This sample also contains other DNA sequences that code for the same CDR3. The rearrangement joins TRBV30 to TRBJ2-2, with 8 bases identical to TRBD1. Germline V gene lookup returns CDR1 GTSNPN and CDR2 SVGIG (reference sequence). V was clipped by 5 bases and J by 5 bases; unmatched bases: 4. There are 13 residues in the CDR3. Here the CDR3 reads CAWSGQGTGELFF. CDR3 coding DNA: TGTGCCTGGTCTGGACAGGGTACCGGGGAGCTGTTTTTT.

The DNA of the CDR3 is TGTGCCAGCAGTTTACACACAGGGCCCGAGCAGTACTTC. Translation gives CASSLHTGPEQYF. V and J are TRBV28 and TRBJ2-7; TRBD1 is a possible D gene (6 bases). Germline assignment: CDR1 MDHEN and CDR2 SYDVKM. The CDR3 consists of 13 residues. Trimming stripped 2 bases from V and 6 bases from J, with 11 bases between.

Regarding this clone: Other DNA sequences from this sample encode an identical CDR3 as well. The chain employs TRBV2 and TRBJ2-5, with D perhaps TRBD1 (5 bases). Trimming shortened V by 6 bases and J by 5 bases, and 7 bases separated the two germline ends. The CDR3 length is 11 residues. Germline V gene sequence: CDR1 SNHLY, CDR2 FYNNEI. The CDR3: CASRGLETQYF. CDR3 DNA sequence: TGTGCCAGCAGGGGGCTTGAGACCCAGTACTTC.

This clone was detected a few times. This rearrangement joins TRBV19 to TRBJ1-2; D perhaps matches TRBD1 (5 bases). Germline CDR1 reads LNHDA; CDR2 reads SQIVND (reference sequence). The CDR3 extends over 17 amino acids. Trimming cost V 8 bases and J 3 bases, with 25 bases left between them. CDR3 nucleotides: TGTGCCAGTTTACCTCCGGGACTCCAAGGGCAGGACTATGGCTACACCTTC. Translation gives CASLPPGLQGQDYGYTF.

The DNA of the CDR3 is TGTGCCAGCAGCTCGATGGGACAGAGAAACACTGAAGCTTTCTTT. Protein: CASSSMGQRNTEAFF. V is TRBV5-4 and J is TRBJ1-1; 7 nucleotides match TRBD1. The germline gives CDR1 SGHNT, CDR2 YYREEE (reference sequence). The CDR3 length is 15 residues. V lost 3 bases to trimming and J lost 2 bases; unmatched junction nucleotides: 7.

This sequence joins TRBV5-4 and TRBJ2-1; TRBD2 matches at 12 bases. Trimming at V came to 4 bases and at J to 10 bases, leaving 3 bases not matched to a gene. The germline CDR1 and CDR2 sequences are SGHNT and YYREEE (reference sequence). The CDR3 is 13 amino acids. CDR3 protein: CASSLGLAGEQFF. The CDR3 region has the DNA TGTGCCAGCAGCCTGGGACTAGCGGGCGAGCAGTTCTTC.

This chain uses TRBV6-6 with TRBJ2-2, with 8 bases fitting TRBD2. Per germline, CDR1 MNHNY and CDR2 SVGAGI (reference sequence). V trimming: 4 bases; J trimming: 1 base; junction bases outside the gene matches: 2. This CDR3 is built from 15 residues. The CDR3 is CASSSGLVNTGELFF. The CDR3 DNA follows: TGTGCCAGCAGTTCGGGACTAGTGAACACCGGGGAGCTGTTTTTT.